The clone carrying this TCR beta chain appeared many times. Its cognate antigen is unknown. These data belong to a study of Graves' ophthalmopathy and Graves' hyperthyroidism. The study's findings and limits: Built on 13 signatures, a model told ophthalmopathy apart from stable hyperthyroidism with 87.88% sensitivity and around 80% specificity.

This CDR3 is 15 amino acids long. CDR1 is MNHEY, CDR2 SMNVEV, per germline (reference sequence). Trimming removed 2 bases from V and 5 bases from J; junction bases left unmatched: 9. TCR beta CDR3 amplification used RNA transcripts. HTBI primers were employed in first-round RT-PCR, then a second-round multiplex PCR followed. One entry per CDR3 protein results from TCRdb running MiXCR on the multiplex PCR reads. This table holds about 150,000 distinct CDR3 sequences, about 40% found once. Each diagnosis was determined on the basis of clinical symptoms, serum thyroxine, TRAb, thyroid ultrasound and orbital computed tomography.

The chain is built from TRBV27 and TRBJ2-7; TRBD1 aligns across 7 bases. The origin of this receptor is a woman aged 35 to 49 with Graves' ophthalmopathy. The specimen was peripheral blood. Here the CDR3 DNA reads TGTGCCAGCAGTTTAGGGTCAGGGGGTATCGACGAGCAGTACTTC. As protein: CASSLGSGGIDEQYF.